This T cell receptor (beta chain) was observed in a study of control samples from healthy donors and cancer patients. Produced via immunoSEQ multiplex PCR; TCRdb's table is partial and in-frame only. The sample has roughly 130,000 clones; 75% to 95% are singletons. V lost 1 base, J lost 4 bases, and 7 bases stayed unmatched. This CDR3 region has 16 residues. The germline V gene encodes CDR1 SGHAT and CDR2 FQNNGV. The sample was blood. The gene calls are TRBV11-2 and TRBJ2-5; 9 positions match TRBD1. The receptor's source is a man aged 18 to 29 in good health. The CDR3 bases are TGTGCCAGCAGCTTAGGACAGGGGGGATTCGGAGAGACCCAGTACTTC. As protein: CASSLGQGGFGETQYF.